The clone carrying this T cell receptor beta chain was detected only once. Generated by immunoSEQ multiplex PCR, the TCRdb table keeps only in-frame clones and is missing some. This table holds about 26,000 clones, about four fifths found once. This CDR3 has 14 residues. V was shortened by 8 bases and J by 2 bases, with 16 bases between the two germline ends. Germline V gene lookup returns CDR1 SGHAT and CDR2 FQNNGV. The data stem from a study of OX40 agonist ivuxolimab in advanced cancers. Study overall: Patients were roughly 87% male with ages about 20 to 79, mean roughly 55.

This TCR derives from an adult with an advanced solid tumor such as melanoma, head and neck, liver or kidney cancer. This sample comprised CD4+ or CD8+ T cells sorted from blood, obtained in a trial of the OX40 agonist ivuxolimab. V and J are TRBV11-2 and TRBJ2-7; D remains unclear. This CDR3 is CASGMRTGTYEQYF. For the CDR3, the DNA is TGTGCCAGCGGCATGCGGACGGGTACCTACGAGCAGTACTTC.